The clone carrying this TCR beta chain came up a few times. Its specificity is not known. The CDR3 runs to 15 residues. V was pared by 0 bases and J by 6 bases, with 14 bases between. Germline CDR1 and CDR2: MGHRA and YSYEKL. The PCR made use of 60 Vbeta and 13 Jbeta primers. Sequencing used immunoSEQ multiplex PCR; TCRdb keeps in-frame clones, though not all of them. The repertoire includes more than 200,000 clones, 82% of them detected once, and approximately 5.7% sits in the top ten. This sample is drawn from a study of cytomegalovirus exposure and HLA in healthy donors. Study-wide findings and caveats: Sequencing depth roughly uniform across donors was assumed in presence/absence analyses. TRBV6-2, TRBV6-3 and some other V segments were excluded as indistinguishable. Highly shared variants forming one cluster were likely a sequencing artifact. When analyzed later, a missense DCLRE1C variant was found to be linked to TCR beta V- and J-gene trimming.

Specimen: PBMCs. The V call is TRBV4-1, the J call TRBJ1-1; D is undetermined. The origin of this receptor is a man aged 35-49 years in good health and CMV-seropositive. The CDR3 DNA reads as TGCGCCAGCAGCCAAGATCCAGGCGCTTATGCTGAAGCTTTCTTT. It translates to CASSQDPGAYAEAFF.